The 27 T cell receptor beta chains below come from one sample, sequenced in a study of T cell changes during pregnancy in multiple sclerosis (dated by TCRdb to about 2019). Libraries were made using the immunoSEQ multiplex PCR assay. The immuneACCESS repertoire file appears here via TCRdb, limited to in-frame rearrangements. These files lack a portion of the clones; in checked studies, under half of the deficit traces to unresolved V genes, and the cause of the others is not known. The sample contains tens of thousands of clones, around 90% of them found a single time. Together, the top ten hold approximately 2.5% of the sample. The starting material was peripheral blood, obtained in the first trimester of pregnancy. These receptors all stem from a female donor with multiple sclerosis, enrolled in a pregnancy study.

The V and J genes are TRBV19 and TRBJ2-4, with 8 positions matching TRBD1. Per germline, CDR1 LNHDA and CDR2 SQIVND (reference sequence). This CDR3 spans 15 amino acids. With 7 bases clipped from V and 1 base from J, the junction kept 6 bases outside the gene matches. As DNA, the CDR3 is TGTGCCAGTAAGACAGGGGTGCGGGCCAAAAACATTCAGTACTTC. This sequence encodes CASKTGVRAKNIQYF. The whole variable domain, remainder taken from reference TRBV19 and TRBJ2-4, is DGGITQSPKYLFRKEGQNVTLSCEQNLNHDAMYWYRQDPGQGLRLIYYSQIVNDFQKGDIAEGYSVSREKKESFPLTVTSAQKNPTAFYLCASKTGVRAKNIQYFGAGTRLSVL.

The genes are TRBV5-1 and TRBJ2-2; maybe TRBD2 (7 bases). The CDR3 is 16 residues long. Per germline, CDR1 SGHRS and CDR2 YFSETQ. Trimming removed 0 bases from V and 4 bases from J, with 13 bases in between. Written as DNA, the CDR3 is TGCGCCAGCAGCTTGGGCATCGGGGGGCCCACCGGGGAGCTGTTTTTT. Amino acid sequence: CASSLGIGGPTGELFF.

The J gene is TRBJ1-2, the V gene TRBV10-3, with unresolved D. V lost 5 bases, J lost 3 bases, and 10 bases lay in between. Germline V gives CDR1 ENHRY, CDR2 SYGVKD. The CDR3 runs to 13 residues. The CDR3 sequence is CAISRDKDYGYTF. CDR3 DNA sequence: TGTGCCATCAGTCGAGACAAGGACTATGGCTACACCTTC.

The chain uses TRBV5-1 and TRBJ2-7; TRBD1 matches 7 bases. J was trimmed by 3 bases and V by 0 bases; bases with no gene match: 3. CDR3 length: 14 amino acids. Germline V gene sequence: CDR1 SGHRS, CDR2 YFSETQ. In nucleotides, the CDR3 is TGCGCCAGCAGCTTGGAGGGGGACAGCTACGAGCAGTACTTC. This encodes CASSLEGDSYEQYF.

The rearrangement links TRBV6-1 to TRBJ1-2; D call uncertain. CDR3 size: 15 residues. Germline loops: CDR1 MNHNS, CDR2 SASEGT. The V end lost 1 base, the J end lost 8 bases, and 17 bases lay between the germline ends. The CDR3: CASSEDRFIYGGYTF. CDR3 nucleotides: TGTGCCAGCAGTGAAGACAGATTCATCTATGGAGGCTACACCTTC.

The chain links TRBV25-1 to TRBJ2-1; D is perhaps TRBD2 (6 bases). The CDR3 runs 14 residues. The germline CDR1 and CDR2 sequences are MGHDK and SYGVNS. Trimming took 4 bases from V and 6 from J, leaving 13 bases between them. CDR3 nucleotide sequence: TGTGCCAGCAGTGCCCCGATGCGGGGCAATGAGCAGTTCTTC. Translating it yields CASSAPMRGNEQFF. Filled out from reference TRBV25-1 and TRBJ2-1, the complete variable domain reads EADIYQTPRYLVIGTGKKITLECSQTMGHDKMYWYQQDPGMELHLIHYSYGVNSTEKGDLSSESTVSRIRTEHFPLTLESARPSHTSQYLCASSAPMRGNEQFFGPGTRLTVL.

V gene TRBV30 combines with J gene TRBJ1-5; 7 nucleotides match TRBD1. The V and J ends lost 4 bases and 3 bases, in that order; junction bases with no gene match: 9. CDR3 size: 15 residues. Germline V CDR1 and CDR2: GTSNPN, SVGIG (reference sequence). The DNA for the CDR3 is TGTGCCTGGAAATTAAACAGGGGTCCCAATCAGCCCCAGCATTTT. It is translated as CAWKLNRGPNQPQHF.

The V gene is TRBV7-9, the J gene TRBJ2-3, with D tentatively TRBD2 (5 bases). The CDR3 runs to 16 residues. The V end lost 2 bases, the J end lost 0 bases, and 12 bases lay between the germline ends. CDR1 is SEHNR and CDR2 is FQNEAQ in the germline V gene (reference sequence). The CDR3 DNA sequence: TGTGCCAGCAGCTTAAGGTTGGGCGGGAGCACAGATACGCAGTATTTT. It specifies CASSLRLGGSTDTQYF.

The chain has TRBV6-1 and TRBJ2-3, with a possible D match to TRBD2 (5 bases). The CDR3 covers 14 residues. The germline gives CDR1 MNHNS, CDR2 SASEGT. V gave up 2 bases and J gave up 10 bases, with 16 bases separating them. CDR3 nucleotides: TGTGCCAGCAGTGAAAGGGAGAGACGTCAGGCGCAGTATTTT. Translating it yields CASSERERRQAQYF.

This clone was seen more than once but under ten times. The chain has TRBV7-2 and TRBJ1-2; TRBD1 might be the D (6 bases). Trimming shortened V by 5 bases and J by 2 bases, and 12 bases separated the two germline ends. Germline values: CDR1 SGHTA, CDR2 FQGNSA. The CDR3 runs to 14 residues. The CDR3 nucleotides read TGTGCCAGCAGCGGGCAAGGGGGAAACTATGGCTACACCTTC. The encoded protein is CASSGQGGNYGYTF.

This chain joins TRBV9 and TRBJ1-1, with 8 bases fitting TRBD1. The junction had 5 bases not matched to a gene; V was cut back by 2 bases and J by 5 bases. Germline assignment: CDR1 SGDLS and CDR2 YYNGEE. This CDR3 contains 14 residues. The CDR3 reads CASSVKQGGTEAFF. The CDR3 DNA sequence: TGTGCCAGCAGCGTTAAACAGGGGGGGACTGAAGCTTTCTTT.

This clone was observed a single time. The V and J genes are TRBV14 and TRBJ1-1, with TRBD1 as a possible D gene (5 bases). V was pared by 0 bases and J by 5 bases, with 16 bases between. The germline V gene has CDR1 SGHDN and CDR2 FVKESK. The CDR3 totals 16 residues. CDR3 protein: CASSQDAGPRWTEAFF. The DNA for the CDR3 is TGTGCCAGCAGCCAAGATGCAGGGCCGAGGTGGACTGAAGCTTTCTTT.

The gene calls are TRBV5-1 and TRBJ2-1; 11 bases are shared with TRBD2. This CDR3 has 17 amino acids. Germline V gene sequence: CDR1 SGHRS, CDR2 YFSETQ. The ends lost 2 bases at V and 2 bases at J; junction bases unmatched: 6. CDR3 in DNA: TGCGCCAGCAGCTTAGGGACTAGCGGCGGGGCCTACAATGAGCAGTTCTTC. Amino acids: CASSLGTSGGAYNEQFF.

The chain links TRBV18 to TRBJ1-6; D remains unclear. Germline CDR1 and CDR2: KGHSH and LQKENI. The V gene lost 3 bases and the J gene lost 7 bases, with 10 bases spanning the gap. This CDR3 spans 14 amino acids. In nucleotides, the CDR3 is TGTGCCAGCTCACCGATCGAGTGGAATTCACCCCTCCACTTT. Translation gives CASSPIEWNSPLHF.

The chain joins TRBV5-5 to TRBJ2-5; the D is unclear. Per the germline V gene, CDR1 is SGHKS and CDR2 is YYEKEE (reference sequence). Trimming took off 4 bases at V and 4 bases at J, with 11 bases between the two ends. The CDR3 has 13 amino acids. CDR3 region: CASSIFFSETQYF. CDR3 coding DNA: TGTGCCAGCAGCATCTTTTTCTCAGAGACCCAGTACTTC. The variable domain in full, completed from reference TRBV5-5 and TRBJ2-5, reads DAGVTQSPTHLIKTRGQQVTLRCSPISGHKSVSWYQQVLGQGPQFIFQYYEKEERGRGNFPDRFSARQFPNYSSELNVNALLLGDSALYLCASSIFFSETQYFGPGTRLLVL.

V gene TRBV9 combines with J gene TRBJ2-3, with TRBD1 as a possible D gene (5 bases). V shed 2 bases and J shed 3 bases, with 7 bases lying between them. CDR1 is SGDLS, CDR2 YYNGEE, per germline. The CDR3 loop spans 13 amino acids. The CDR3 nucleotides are TGTGCCAGCAGCGTGAAGGGGACAGATACGCAGTATTTT. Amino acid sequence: CASSVKGTDTQYF.

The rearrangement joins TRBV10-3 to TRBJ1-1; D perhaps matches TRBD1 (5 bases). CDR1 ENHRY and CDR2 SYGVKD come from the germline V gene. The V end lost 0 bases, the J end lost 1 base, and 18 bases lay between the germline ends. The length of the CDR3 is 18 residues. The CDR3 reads CAISESRFTDTENTEAFF. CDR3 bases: TGTGCCATCAGTGAGTCCAGGTTCACGGACACGGAGAACACTGAAGCTTTCTTT.

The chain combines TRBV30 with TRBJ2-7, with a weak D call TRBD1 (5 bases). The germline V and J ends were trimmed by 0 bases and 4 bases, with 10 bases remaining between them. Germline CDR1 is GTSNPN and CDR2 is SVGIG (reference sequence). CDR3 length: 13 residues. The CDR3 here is CAWSVLRGYEQYF. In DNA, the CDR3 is TGTGCCTGGAGTGTACTAAGGGGTTACGAGCAGTACTTC.

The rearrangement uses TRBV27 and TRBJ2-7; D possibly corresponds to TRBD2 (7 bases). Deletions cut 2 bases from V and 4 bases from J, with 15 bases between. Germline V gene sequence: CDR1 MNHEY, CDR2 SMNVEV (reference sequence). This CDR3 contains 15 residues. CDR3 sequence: CASSLMGGAGYEQYF. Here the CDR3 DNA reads TGTGCCAGCAGTTTAATGGGGGGGGCGGGTTACGAGCAGTACTTC.

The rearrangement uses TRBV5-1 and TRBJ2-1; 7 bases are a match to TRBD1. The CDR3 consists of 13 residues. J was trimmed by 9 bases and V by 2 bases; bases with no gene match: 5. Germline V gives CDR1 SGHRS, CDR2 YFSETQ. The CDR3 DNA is TGCGCCAGCAGCTTTAGGGGGCAGGGTGAGCAGTTCTTC. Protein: CASSFRGQGEQFF.

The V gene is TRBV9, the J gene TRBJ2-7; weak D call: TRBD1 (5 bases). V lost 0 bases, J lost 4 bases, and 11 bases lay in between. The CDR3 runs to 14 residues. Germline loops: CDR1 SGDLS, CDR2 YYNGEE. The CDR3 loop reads CASSVGTGFYEQYF. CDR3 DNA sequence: TGTGCCAGCAGCGTAGGCACAGGCTTTTACGAGCAGTACTTC.

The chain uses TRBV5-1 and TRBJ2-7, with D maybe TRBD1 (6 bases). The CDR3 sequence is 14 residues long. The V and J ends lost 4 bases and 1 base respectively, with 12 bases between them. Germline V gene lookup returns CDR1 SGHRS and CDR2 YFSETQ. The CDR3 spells CASSVDSFSYEQYF. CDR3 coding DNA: TGCGCCAGCAGCGTGGACAGTTTTTCCTACGAGCAGTACTTC.

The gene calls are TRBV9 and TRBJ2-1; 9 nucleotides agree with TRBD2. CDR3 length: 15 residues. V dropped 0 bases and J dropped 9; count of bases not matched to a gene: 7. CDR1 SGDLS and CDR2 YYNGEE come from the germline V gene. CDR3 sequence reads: CASSVVAGGPVEQFF. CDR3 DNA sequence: TGTGCCAGCAGCGTAGTGGCGGGGGGGCCGGTTGAGCAGTTCTTC.

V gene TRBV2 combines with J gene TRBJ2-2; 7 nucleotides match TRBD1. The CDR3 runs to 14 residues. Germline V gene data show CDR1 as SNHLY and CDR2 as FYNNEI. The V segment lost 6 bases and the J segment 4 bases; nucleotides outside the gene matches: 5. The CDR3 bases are TGTGCCAGCAGCTATGACAGGGTCACCGGGGAGCTGTTTTTT. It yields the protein CASSYDRVTGELFF.

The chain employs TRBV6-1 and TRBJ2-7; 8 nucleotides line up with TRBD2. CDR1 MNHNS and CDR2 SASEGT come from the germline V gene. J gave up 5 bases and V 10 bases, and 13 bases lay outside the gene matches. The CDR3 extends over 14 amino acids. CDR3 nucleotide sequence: TGTGCCATCCATCCCCCGGGAGGGTCCCACGAGCAGTACTTC. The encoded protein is CAIHPPGGSHEQYF.

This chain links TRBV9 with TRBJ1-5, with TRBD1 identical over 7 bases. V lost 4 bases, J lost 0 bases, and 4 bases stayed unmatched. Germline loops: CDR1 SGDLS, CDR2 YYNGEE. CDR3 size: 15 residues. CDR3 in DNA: TGTGCCAGCAGCCCAGGGGGTTATAGCAATCAGCCCCAGCATTTT. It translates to CASSPGGYSNQPQHF. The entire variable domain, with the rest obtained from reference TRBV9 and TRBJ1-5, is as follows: DSGVTQTPKHLITATGQRVTLRCSPRSGDLSVYWYQQSLDQGLQFLIQYYNGEERAKGNILERFSAQQFPDLHSELNLSSLELGDSALYFCASSPGGYSNQPQHFGDGTRLSIL.

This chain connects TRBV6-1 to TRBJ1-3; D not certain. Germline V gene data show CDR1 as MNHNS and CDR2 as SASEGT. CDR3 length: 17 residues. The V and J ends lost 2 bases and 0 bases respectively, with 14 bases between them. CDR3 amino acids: CASSEILGRLSGNTIYF. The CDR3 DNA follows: TGTGCCAGCAGTGAAATACTGGGCCGTCTCTCTGGAAACACCATATATTTT.